Presented here are 22 T cell receptor beta chains from one specimen sequenced in a study of CD8+CD57+ T cells in acquired aplastic anemia. Both TCR beta VDJ combination and CDR3 sequence profiling were carried out. Genomic DNA was the template for this profiling. TCRdb re-analysed the reads in MiXCR, keeping a single row per CDR3 protein. Of a few hundred thousand distinct CDR3 sequences in the sample, about 70% were seen once. The sequenced material came from sorted CD4+, CD8+, or CD8+CD57+ T cells (not recorded which) from PBMCs. The receptors were gathered from a human donor in good health, serving as a control.

The CDR3 reads CASSFDSNSPREKLFF. CDR3 DNA sequence: TGTGCCAGCAGCTTTGACAGTAATTCACCGAGGGAAAAACTGTTTTTT. V gene TRBV5-5 combines with J gene TRBJ1-4, with D perhaps matching TRBD1 (5 bases). CDR1 and CDR2 (germline): SGHKS, YYEKEE (reference sequence). Trimming left V 2 bases short and J 8 bases short, with 19 bases between. This CDR3 is 16 amino acids long.

Note on this clonotype: A single base separates this from a much larger clone, so it may be a read error. V usage is TRBV2 and J usage is TRBJ2-3, with 7 bases fitting TRBD1. The germline gives CDR1 SNHLY, CDR2 FYNNEI. The CDR3 consists of 14 residues. The DNA for the CDR3 is TGTGCCAGCAGCCCCATAGGGGGCCAAGATGCGCAGTATTTT. This sequence encodes CASSPIGGQDAQYF.

This clonotype was recorded at least ten times. This chain connects TRBV27 to TRBJ2-7; 8 positions match TRBD1. This CDR3 has 14 residues. The V segment lost 4 bases and the J segment 5 bases; nucleotides outside the gene matches: 7. Germline loops: CDR1 MNHEY, CDR2 SMNVEV (reference sequence). The DNA for the CDR3 is TGTGCCAGCAGTTATGGACAGGGCTTGGACGAGCAGTACTTC. It codes for CASSYGQGLDEQYF.

This chain connects TRBV4-3 to TRBJ2-1; D is possibly TRBD1 (5 bases). Germline V lookup: CDR1 LGHNA, CDR2 YSLEER. This CDR3 has 16 amino acids. Trimming removed 0 bases at V and 6 bases at J, with 15 bases between. CDR3 region: CASSQDRGSLLNEQFF. In DNA form, the CDR3 reads TGCGCCAGCAGCCAAGATAGGGGATCTCTCCTCAATGAGCAGTTCTTC.

As to this clonotype: It is unclear where the CDR3 begins or ends on the DNA, so no DNA is shown, and the CDR3 is as TCRdb lists it. The gene calls are TRBV7-9 and TRBJ2-1; TRBD2, the table's D call, was not compared with the DNA. The CDR3 is made up of 14 amino acids, end residues included. Germline V gives CDR1 SEHNR, CDR2 FQNEAQ (reference sequence). This CDR3 reads CASSLDRRATPSVF.

J is TRBJ1-1 and V is TRBV25-1; TRBD1 agrees at 8 bases. This CDR3 has 15 residues. The germline CDR1 and CDR2 sequences are MGHDK and SYGVNS. The trim removed 2 bases at V and 9 bases at J, leaving 11 bases unmatched. The CDR3 region is CASSEINPGQGKAFF. DNA for the CDR3: TGTGCCAGCAGTGAAATAAACCCCGGACAGGGAAAAGCTTTCTTT.

This clonotype was observed at least ten times. This chain links TRBV19 with TRBJ1-6; 9 positions agree with TRBD1. The CDR3 length is 16 residues. J gave up 5 bases and V 4 bases, and 6 bases lay outside the gene matches. Germline-derived CDR1 and CDR2 are LNHDA and SQIVND (reference sequence). The DNA of the CDR3 is TGTGCCAGTAGTACAGGACAGGGGAGGAATAATTCACCCCTCCACTTT. Amino acid sequence: CASSTGQGRNNSPLHF.

The chain recombines TRBV24-1 with TRBJ2-3, with 11 positions matching TRBD2. Trimming cost V 0 bases and J 4 bases; bases outside gene matches: 8. This CDR3 has 18 residues. CDR1 KGHDR and CDR2 SFDVKD come from the germline V gene. The CDR3 bases are TGTGCCACCAGTGATTTGCAATCTATAGCGGGAGGGGCAGATACGCAGTATTTT. Its translation: CATSDLQSIAGGADTQYF.

The chain links TRBV5-1 to TRBJ2-7; perhaps TRBD2 as D (6 bases). V lost 4 bases and J 3 bases, leaving 17 bases between the germline ends. Germline lookup yields CDR1 SGHRS and CDR2 YFSETQ. This CDR3 has 15 residues. CDR3 loop: CASSGGTRDSYEQYF. DNA of the CDR3: TGCGCCAGCAGCGGCGGGACGAGGGATAGCTACGAGCAGTACTTC. Using reference TRBV5-1 and TRBJ2-7 for the parts outside the CDR3, the full variable domain is KAGVTQTPRYLIKTRGQQVTLSCSPISGHRSVSWYQQTPGQGLQFLFEYFSETQRNKGNFPGRFSGRQFSNSRSEMNVSTLELGDSALYLCASSGGTRDSYEQYFGPGTRLTVT.

A word on this clonotype: This CDR3 is missing its conserved last phenylalanine or tryptophan, likely due to a read error. No DNA is shown, since the ends of the CDR3 on it are uncertain; the CDR3 is the one TCRdb lists. The rearrangement joins TRBV2 to TRBJ1-1; the tabulated D call, TRBD1, remains unverified against the DNA. Inclusive of both ends, the CDR3 amounts to 15 amino acids. Germline CDR1 reads SNHLY; CDR2 reads FYNNEI. The CDR3 loop is CASSQGHRAYKQDFV.

As concerns this clonotype: The junction departs from the called germline gene at one end, perhaps through a read error. The chain uses TRBV7-8 and TRBJ1-6; D not resolved. Germline values: CDR1 SGHVS, CDR2 FQNEAQ. The CDR3 loop spans 15 amino acids. CDR3 loop: CASSLRSRQSSPLHF. The CDR3 nucleotides are TGTGCCAGCAGCTTACGAAGCAGGCAATCCTCACCACTCCACTTT.

This sequence joins TRBV7-8 and TRBJ1-2; D gene unclear. The V and J ends lost 5 bases and 3 bases respectively, with 10 bases between them. CDR1 and CDR2 from the germline V gene are SGHVS and FQNEAQ. CDR3 length: 13 amino acids. The CDR3 reads CASSPGGDYGYTF. In nucleotides, the CDR3 is TGTGCCAGCAGCCCCGGTGGGGACTATGGCTACACCTTC. Full variable domain (remainder filled in from reference TRBV7-8 and TRBJ1-2): GAGVSQSPRYKVAKRGQDVALRCDPISGHVSLFWYQQALGQGPEFLTYFQNEAQLDKSGLPSDRFFAERPEGSVSTLKIQRTQQEDSAVYLCASSPGGDYGYTFGSGTRLTVV.

This rearrangement joins TRBV12-3 or TRBV12-4 to TRBJ2-3; the match to TRBD2 covers 10 bases. CDR3 length: 15 residues. J lost 2 bases, V lost 6 bases, and 5 bases had no gene match. CDR3 amino acids: CASSNSGGTTDTQYF. Here the CDR3 DNA reads TGTGCCAGCAGCAATAGCGGGGGGACCACAGATACGCAGTATTTT.

The gene calls are TRBV7-3 and TRBJ2-1, with a weak D call TRBD2 (5 bases). CDR3 length equals 17 residues. V lost 5 bases, J lost 10 bases, and 27 bases lay in between. From germline, CDR1 is SGHTA and CDR2 FQGTGA. The CDR3 here is CASSPRVGGTGEQEQFF. The CDR3, as DNA: TGTGCCAGCAGCCCGAGGGTCGGAGGCACCGGGGAGCAGGAGCAGTTCTTC.

This clonotype was observed a handful of times. V and J are TRBV15 and TRBJ2-5; D gene unclear. This CDR3 spans 13 amino acids. The germline CDR1 and CDR2 sequences are LNHNV and YYDKDF (reference sequence). Trimming left V 1 base short and J 2 bases short, with 5 bases between. CDR3 DNA: TGTGCCACCAGCAGAGCAGTACAAGAGACCCAGTACTTC. Its translation: CATSRAVQETQYF. Filled out from reference TRBV15 and TRBJ2-5, the complete variable domain reads DAMVIQNPRYQVTQFGKPVTLSCSQTLNHNVMYWYQQKSSQAPKLLFHYYDKDFNNEADTPDNFQSRRPNTSFCFLDIRSPGLGDTAMYLCATSRAVQETQYFGPGTRLLVL.

The J gene is TRBJ2-2, the V gene TRBV11-2; D remains unclear. Germline V gene lookup returns CDR1 SGHAT and CDR2 FQNNGV. Trimming left V 5 bases short and J 4 bases short, with 14 bases between. This CDR3 comprises 15 residues. This CDR3 is CASSVDRAVTGELFF. In DNA form, the CDR3 reads TGTGCCAGCAGCGTCGACCGGGCCGTCACCGGGGAGCTGTTTTTT.

This chain uses TRBV10-3 with TRBJ2-7; D might be TRBD1 (6 bases). V shed 4 bases and J shed 5 bases, with 18 bases lying between them. The CDR3 is made up of 15 amino acids. Germline V gene sequence: CDR1 ENHRY, CDR2 SYGVKD. In DNA form, the CDR3 reads TGTGCCATCAGTGCCCGGGGAAGGGGGACGGACGAGCAGTACTTC. Translated: CAISARGRGTDEQYF.

This chain uses TRBV7-9 with TRBJ1-1; 8 nucleotides line up with TRBD1. Trimming cost V 5 bases and J 3 bases; bases outside gene matches: 8. The CDR3 has 15 residues. Germline V gene sequence: CDR1 SEHNR, CDR2 FQNEAQ (reference sequence). The CDR3 spells CASSGWDRPDTEAFF. CDR3 DNA sequence: TGTGCCAGCAGCGGATGGGACAGGCCCGACACTGAAGCTTTCTTT.

On this clonotype: Given a much more abundant clone one base away, this may be a read error. The rearrangement links TRBV25-1 to TRBJ2-7; D not resolved. There are 14 residues in the CDR3. Germline-derived CDR1 and CDR2 are MGHDK and SYGVNS. CDR3: CAGSQDRSDYEQYF. The CDR3 nucleotides read TGTGCCGGCAGCCAAGATCGGAGCGACTACGAGCAGTACTTC.

A note on this clonotype: A clone one base away is much larger, so this may be a read error. V and J are TRBV6-6 and TRBJ1-2, with 7 bases fitting TRBD1. Germline V gives CDR1 MNHNY, CDR2 SVGAGI (reference sequence). The CDR3 extends over 14 amino acids. CDR3 nucleotide sequence: TGTGCCGGCAGTCACAGGGGATCCCCCTATGGCTACACCTTC. Translation: CAGSHRGSPYGYTF.

This clonotype was seen just once. This rearrangement joins TRBV7-3 to TRBJ1-2; D may be TRBD1 (6 bases). Germline V lookup: CDR1 SGHTA, CDR2 FQGTGA. This CDR3 comprises 14 residues. Trimming pared 5 bases from V and 6 bases from J, leaving 16 bases between. The CDR3 DNA follows: TGTGCCAGCAGCCCAAGGACAGCCTACGATGGCTACACCTTC. Translation gives CASSPRTAYDGYTF.

Concerning this clonotype itself: The DNA is left out, because the CDR3 cannot be placed on it with certainty; the CDR3 is given as TCRdb lists it. The chain has TRBV14 and TRBJ2-1; the table's D call, TRBD2, has no DNA check behind it. In germline, CDR1 is SGHDN, CDR2 FVKESK. The CDR3 region is 22 residues in length, termini included. The CDR3 is CDSSFYICSARDGTSGHNEQFF.